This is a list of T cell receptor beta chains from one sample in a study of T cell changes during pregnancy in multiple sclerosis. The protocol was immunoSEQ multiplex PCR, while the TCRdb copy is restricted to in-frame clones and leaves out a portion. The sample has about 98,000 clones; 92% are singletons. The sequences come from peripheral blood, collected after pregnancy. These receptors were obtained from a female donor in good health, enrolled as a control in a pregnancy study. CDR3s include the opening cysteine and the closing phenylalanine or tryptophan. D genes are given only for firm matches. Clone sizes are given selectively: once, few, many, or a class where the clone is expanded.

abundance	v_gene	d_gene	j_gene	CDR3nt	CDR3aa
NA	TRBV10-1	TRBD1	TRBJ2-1	TGCGCCAGCAGTGACCGGACAGGGGCCTCCTACAATGAGCAGTTCTTC	CASSDRTGASYNEQFF
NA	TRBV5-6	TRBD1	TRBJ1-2	TGTGCCAGCAGCTTGGTCGACAGGGCTCGGGGTGGCTACACCTTC	CASSLVDRARGGYTF
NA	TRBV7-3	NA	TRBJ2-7	TGTGCCAGCAGCTTAGGATCAGCCGGGGATGGCTACGAGCAGTACTTC	CASSLGSAGDGYEQYF
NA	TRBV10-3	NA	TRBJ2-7	TGTGCCATCGGTCGAGAATACGAGCAGTACTTC	CAIGREYEQYF
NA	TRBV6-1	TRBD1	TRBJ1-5	TGTGCCAGCAGTGAAGAGACAGGGAACCAGCCCCAGCATTTT	CASSEETGNQPQHF
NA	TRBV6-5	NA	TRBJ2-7	TGTGCCAGCAGTTTAGGCGGATACTACGAGCAGTACTTC	CASSLGGYYEQYF
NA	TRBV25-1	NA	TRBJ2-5	TGTGCCAGCAGTGATAACAGGGGCGGGGCCGGGGAGACCCAGTACTTC	CASSDNRGGAGETQYF
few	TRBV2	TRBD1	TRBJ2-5	TGTGCCGGTAACAGGGGGCAAGAGACCCAGTACTTC	CAGNRGQETQYF
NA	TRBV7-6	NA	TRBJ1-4	TGTGCCAGCAGCTCTGGGGGACTCATTAATGAAAAACTGTTTTTT	CASSSGGLINEKLFF
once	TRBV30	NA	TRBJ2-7	TGTGCCTGGAAGACAACGTACGAGCAGTACTTC	CAWKTTYEQYF
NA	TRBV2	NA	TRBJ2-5	TGTGCCAGCATAGGGGCGGCGGCCCAGTACTTC	CASIGAAAQYF
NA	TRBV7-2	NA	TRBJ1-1	TGTGCCAGCAGCTTCACGGGAGTAGCCAGTGAAGCTTTCTTT	CASSFTGVASEAFF
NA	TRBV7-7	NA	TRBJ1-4	TGTGCTAGCAGCCAATATACAGGCCCTAATGAAAAACTGTTTTTT	CASSQYTGPNEKLFF
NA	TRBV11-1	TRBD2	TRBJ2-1	TGTGCCAGCAGTCAACGGCCTAGCGGGAGTTACAATGAGCAGTTCTTC	CASSQRPSGSYNEQFF
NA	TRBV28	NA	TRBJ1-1	TGTGCCAGCAGCAACGGGGGGGGAGGTACTGAAGCTTTCTTT	CASSNGGGGTEAFF
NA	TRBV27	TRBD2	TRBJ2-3	TGTGCCAGCAGTTTAAGGACTAGCGGCTCAGATACGCAGTATTTT	CASSLRTSGSDTQYF
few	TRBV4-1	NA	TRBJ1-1	TGCGCCAGCAGTTTAAGAGTGGAGGGCACTGAAGCTTTCTTT	CASSLRVEGTEAFF